This TCR beta chain was profiled in a study of blood T cell repertoires in COVID-19. Study-wide background: Sample material is recorded as cDNA or gDNA derived from T cells, B-cell-depleted T cells, or PBMCs.

TCRdb's table, derived via immunoSEQ multiplex PCR, lists solely in-frame clones and lacks some. The sample holds roughly 120,000 clones, around 90% seen once. Between the trimmed V and J ends, which lost 5 bases and 10 bases, there was a span of 20 bases. CDR3 size: 14 residues. Germline loops: CDR1 LNHDA, CDR2 SQIVND (reference sequence). The chain uses TRBV19 and TRBJ1-1, with D maybe TRBD1 (5 bases). This TCR came from a woman aged 60-75 years with COVID-19, enrolled during active disease. Input material: peripheral blood. The CDR3 DNA follows: TGTGCCAGTAGTGTACTACCAGTACAGGTTGGAGCTTTCTTT. This translates into CASSVLPVQVGAFF.